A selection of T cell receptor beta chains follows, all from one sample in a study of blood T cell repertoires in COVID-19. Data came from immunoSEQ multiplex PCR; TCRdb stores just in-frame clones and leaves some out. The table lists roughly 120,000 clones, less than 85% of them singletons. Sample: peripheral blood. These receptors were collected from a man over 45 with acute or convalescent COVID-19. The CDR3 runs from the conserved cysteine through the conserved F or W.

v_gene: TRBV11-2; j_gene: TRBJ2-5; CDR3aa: CASSPGTDGKTQYF
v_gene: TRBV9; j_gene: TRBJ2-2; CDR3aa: CASSPINAGSGELFF
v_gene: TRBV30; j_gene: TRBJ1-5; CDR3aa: CAWASGGHQPQHF
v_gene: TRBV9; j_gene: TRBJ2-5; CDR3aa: CASSVSPAGGGETQYF
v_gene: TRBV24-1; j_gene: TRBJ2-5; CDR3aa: CATSDTTSGAIQETQYF
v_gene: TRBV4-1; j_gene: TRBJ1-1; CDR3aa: CASSQEGGPAAFF
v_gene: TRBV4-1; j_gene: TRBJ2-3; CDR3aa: CASSNLKRTYTDTQYF
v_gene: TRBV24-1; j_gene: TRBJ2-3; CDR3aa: CATSAASGGLGITDTQYF
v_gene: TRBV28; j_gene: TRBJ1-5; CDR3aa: CASSQLGGRFQPQHF
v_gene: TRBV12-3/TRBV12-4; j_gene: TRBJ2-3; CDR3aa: CASSLQGPDTQYF
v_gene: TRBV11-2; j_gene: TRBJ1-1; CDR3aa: CASSLDRVFTEAFF
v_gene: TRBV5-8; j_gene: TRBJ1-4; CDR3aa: CASSLARTGQGEKLFF
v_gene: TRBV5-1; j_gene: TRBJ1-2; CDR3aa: CASSLAVNEGYTF
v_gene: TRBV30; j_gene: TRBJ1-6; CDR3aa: CAWSVGQGGSPLHF
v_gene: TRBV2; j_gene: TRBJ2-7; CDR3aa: CAGSLAGGGPYEQYF
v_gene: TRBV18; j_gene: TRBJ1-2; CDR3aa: CASSPGTGSGYGYTF
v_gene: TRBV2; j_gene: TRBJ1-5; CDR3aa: CASSGAGGPHQPQHF
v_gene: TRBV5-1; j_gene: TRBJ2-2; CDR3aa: CASSSHTNTGELFF
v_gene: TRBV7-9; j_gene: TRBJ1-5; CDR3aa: CASGGGDQPQHF
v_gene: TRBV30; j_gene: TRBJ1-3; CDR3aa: CAWKAGAGNTIYF
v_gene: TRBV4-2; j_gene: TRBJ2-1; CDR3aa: CASSQVPGYNEQFF
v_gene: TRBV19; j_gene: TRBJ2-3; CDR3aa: CASRNRGGGGPTDTQYF
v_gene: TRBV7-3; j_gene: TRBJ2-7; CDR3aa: CASSLTSGSGYEQYF
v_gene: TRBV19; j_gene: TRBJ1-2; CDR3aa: CASSVPGLTYGYTF
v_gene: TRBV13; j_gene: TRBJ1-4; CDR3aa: CASSLGWGKGEKLFF
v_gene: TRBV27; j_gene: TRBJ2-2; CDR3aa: CASSLLAGGNGVTGELFF
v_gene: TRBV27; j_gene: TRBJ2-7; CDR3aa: CASRDRGDGEQYF
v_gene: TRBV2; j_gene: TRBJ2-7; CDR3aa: CSTSGSTYEQYF
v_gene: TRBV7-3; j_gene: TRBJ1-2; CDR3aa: CASSREGAYGYTF
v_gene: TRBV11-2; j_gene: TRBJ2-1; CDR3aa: CASSLGARQFF
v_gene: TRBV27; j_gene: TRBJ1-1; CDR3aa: CASSLRQGSEAFF
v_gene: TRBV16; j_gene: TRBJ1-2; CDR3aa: CASSARTGYSGYTF
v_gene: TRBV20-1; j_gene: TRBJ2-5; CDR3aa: CSASDYSQETQYF
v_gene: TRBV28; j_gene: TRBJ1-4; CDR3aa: CASSINFEKLFF
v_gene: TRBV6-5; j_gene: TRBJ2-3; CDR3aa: CASSYTLADTQYF
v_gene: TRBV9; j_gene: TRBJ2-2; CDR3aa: CASSVGLAGNTGELFF
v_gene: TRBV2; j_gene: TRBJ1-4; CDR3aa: CASRGTGGGTNEKLFF
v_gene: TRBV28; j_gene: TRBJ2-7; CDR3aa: CASSFSGTSFNEQYF
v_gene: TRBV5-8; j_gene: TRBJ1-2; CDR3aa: CASSLRDRADYGYTF
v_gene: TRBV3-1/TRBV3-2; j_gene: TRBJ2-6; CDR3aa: CASSQDSSGANVLTF
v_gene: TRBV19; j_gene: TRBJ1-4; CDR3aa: CASSTTGGNEKLFF
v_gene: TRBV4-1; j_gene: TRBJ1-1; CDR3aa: CASSRGQSTEAFF
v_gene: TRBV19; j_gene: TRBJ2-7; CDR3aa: CASSPWVGGGEQYF
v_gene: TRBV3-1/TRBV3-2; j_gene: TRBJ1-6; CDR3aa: CASSSPSGTGGSPLHF
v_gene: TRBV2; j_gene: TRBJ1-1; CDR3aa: CASTRTGGSYTEAFF
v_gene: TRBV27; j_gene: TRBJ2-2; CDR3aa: CASSFRLAVNTGELFF
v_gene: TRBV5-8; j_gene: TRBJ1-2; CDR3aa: CASSIGQGAGYTF
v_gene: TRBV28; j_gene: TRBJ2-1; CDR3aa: CATESGGSYNEQFF
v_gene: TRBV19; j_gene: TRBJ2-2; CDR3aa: CASSLTGATGELFF
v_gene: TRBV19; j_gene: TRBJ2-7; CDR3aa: CASSIEGATSYEQYF
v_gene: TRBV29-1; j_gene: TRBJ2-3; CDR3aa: CSVASLRTDTQYF
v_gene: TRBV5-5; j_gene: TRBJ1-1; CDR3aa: CASSPGQALTEAFF
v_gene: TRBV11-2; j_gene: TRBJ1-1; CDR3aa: CASSPDRAVEAFF